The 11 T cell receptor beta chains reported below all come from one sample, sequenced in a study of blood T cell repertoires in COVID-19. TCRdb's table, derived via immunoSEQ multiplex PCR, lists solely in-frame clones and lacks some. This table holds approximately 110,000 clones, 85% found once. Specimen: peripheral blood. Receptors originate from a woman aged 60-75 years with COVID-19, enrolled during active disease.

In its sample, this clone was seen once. The CDR3 sequence: CASSYSPTVEGNYGYTF. CDR3 DNA sequence: TGTGCCAGCAGTTACTCGCCGACAGTGGAGGGTAACTATGGCTACACCTTC. The J gene is TRBJ1-2, the V gene TRBV6-2 or TRBV6-3, with a possible D match to TRBD1 (5 bases). V was clipped by 0 bases and J by 1 base, with 15 bases between them. The length of the CDR3 is 17 residues. The germline V gene encodes CDR1 MNHEY and CDR2 SVGEGT.

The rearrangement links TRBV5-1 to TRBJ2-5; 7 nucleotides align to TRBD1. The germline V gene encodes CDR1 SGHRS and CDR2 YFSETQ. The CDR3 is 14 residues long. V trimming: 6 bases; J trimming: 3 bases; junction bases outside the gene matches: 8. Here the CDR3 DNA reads TGCGCCAGCACCTCGGGACAGACGAAAGAGACCCAGTACTTC. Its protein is CASTSGQTKETQYF.

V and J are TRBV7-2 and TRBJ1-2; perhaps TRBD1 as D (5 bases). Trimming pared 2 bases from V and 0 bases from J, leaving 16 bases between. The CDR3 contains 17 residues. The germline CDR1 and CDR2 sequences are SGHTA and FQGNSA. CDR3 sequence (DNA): TGTGCCAGCAGCTTATCGCTTACAGGCGGAGCTAACTATGGCTACACCTTC. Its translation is CASSLSLTGGANYGYTF.

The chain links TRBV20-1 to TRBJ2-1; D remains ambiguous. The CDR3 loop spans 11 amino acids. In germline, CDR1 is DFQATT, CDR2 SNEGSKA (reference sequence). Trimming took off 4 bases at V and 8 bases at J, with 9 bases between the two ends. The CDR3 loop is CSATPSDEQFF. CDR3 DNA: TGCAGTGCTACCCCCAGCGATGAGCAGTTCTTC.

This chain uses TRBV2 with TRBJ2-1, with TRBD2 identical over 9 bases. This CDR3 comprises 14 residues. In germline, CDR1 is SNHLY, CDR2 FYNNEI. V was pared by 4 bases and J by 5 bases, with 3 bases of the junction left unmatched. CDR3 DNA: TGTGCCAGCAGTGTCAGGACTAGCGACAATGAGCAGTTCTTC. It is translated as CASSVRTSDNEQFF.

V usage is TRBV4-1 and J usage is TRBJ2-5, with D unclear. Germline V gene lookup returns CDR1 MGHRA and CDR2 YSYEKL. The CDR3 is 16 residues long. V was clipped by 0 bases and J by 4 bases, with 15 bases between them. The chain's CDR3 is CASSQDFTERGETQYF. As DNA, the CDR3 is TGCGCCAGCAGCCAAGATTTCACTGAAAGAGGAGAGACCCAGTACTTC.

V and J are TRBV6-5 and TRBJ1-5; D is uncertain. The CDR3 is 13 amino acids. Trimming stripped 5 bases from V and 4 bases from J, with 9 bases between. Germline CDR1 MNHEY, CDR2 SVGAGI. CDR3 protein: CASSRSPNQPQHF. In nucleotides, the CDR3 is TGTGCCAGCAGTCGGAGTCCTAATCAGCCCCAGCATTTT.

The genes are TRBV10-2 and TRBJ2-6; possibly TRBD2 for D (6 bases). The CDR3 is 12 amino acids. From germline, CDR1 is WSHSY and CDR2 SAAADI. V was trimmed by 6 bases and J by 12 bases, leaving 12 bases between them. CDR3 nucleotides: TGCGCCAGCAGGACTGGGGGAGGCGTCCTGACTTTC. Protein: CASRTGGGVLTF.

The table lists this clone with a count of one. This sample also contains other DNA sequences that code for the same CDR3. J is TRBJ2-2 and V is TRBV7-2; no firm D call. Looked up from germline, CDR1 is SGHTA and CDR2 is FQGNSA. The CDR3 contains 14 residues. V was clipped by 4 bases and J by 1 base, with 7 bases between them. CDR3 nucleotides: TGTGCCAGCAGCTCCACAGTGAACACCGGGGAGCTGTTTTTT. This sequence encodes CASSSTVNTGELFF.

This chain's CDR3 is CASSFRGLGETQYF. The DNA for the CDR3 is TGTGCCAGCAGCTTTAGGGGCTTAGGAGAGACCCAGTACTTC. The genes are TRBV7-9 and TRBJ2-5; D may be TRBD1 (5 bases). Trimming took off 3 bases at V and 4 bases at J, with 12 bases between the two ends. This CDR3 has 14 residues. Germline V gives CDR1 SEHNR, CDR2 FQNEAQ (reference sequence).

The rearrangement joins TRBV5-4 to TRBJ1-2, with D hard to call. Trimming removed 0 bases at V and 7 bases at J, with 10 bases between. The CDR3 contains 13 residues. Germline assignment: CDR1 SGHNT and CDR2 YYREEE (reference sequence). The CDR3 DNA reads TGTGCCAGCAGCTTGGAATTAGAGGGTGGCTACACCTTC. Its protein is CASSLELEGGYTF.